This TCR beta chain was sequenced in a study of blood T cell repertoires in COVID-19. Overall study context: The United States, Italy and Spain provided the acute and convalescent COVID-19 samples. The cDNA or gDNA used as material had been derived from T cells, B-cell-depleted T cells, or PBMCs.

Authors' analysis steps: Reference gene primer amplification yielded estimated nucleated cell counts. Assay used: immunoSEQ multiplex PCR; TCRdb lists only in-frame clones, some missing. The V and J calls and clone size are taken from that table; D and trimming were inferred from the DNA. Counted here are 140,000 to 150,000 clones, roughly nine tenths occurring once; the ten biggest clones make up roughly 1.6%. CDR1 SGHVS and CDR2 FQNEAQ come from the germline V gene. V shed 2 bases and J shed 6 bases, with 11 bases lying between them. This CDR3 region has 14 residues. This sequence originates from a human donor in a cohort sampled during active COVID-19. This chain joins TRBV7-8 and TRBJ1-3, with D perhaps matching TRBD1 (6 bases). Sequencing was done on a sample of peripheral blood. The CDR3 sequence is CASSLMGHLNTIYF. CDR3 coding DNA: TGTGCCAGCAGCTTAATGGGACATTTAAACACCATATATTTT.